A single T cell receptor (beta chain) is shown here with its context. The antigen remains undetermined. From germline, CDR1 is SGDLS and CDR2 YYNGEE. The CDR3 has 16 residues. The junction had 8 bases not matched to a gene; V was cut back by 3 bases and J by 6 bases. It was with 60 Vbeta and 13 Jbeta primers that the PCR ran. Profiling relied on immunoSEQ multiplex PCR, and the TCRdb table lists in-frame clones only, not all of them. The table lists approximately 210,000 clones, around 87% of them singletons. The sample comes from a study of cytomegalovirus exposure and HLA in healthy donors. Study observations and caveats: In a later analysis, across HLA loci, associated TCR counts were highest for DRB1, lowest for HLA-C. Analysis was performed later, and it showed HLA-associated TCR beta chains to be more clonally expanded than equally common others. The likely origin of a cluster of highly shared sequence variants was a sequencing artifact.

Donors counted as nominally healthy when sampled, yet unrecorded immune exposures were likely. The clonotype comes from a woman between 18 and 29 years old in good health and CMV-seronegative. Material: PBMCs. This chain joins TRBV9 and TRBJ2-7; TRBD2 matches at 14 bases. The DNA of the CDR3 is TGTGCCAGCAGCGACAACCCGGGACTAGCGGGAGCCGAGCAGTACTTC. As protein: CASSDNPGLAGAEQYF.